This T cell receptor (beta chain) was identified during a study of blood T cells in healthy people across ages (dated by TCRdb to between 2015 and 2016). Study-wide context: In model experiments, roughly one uniquely barcoded TCR beta cDNA molecule per two T cells was captured by template switching. Using the same blood draw, the study looked at two additional independent replicas of 1 million unique cDNA reads for two donors, one aged 18 to 30 and the other aged 80 or older. To avoid experimental bias, donors of different ages were randomly spread across the sequencing lanes. To track age-related changes in TCR beta repertoire diversity, the study relied on deep sequencing normalized with unique cDNA molecular identifiers. Four age groups were formed from the donors: young (average approximately 16 years), middle-aged (less than 40), aged (roughly 56) and long-lived (around 82).

V sheds 4 bases and J sheds 2 bases, leaving 8 bases between their ends. The CDR3 starts with the cysteine, ends with the phenylalanine, and has 13 residues. Left in the record is the CDR3 DNA by itself, 39 bases read in frame from the first base. Systemically healthy Caucasian individuals from Russia, approximately 39 in total and aged roughly 6 to 100 years, were included as donors. Approximately 10 milliliters of peripheral blood were collected from each donor into EDTA-treated Vacutainer tubes. Ficoll-Paque density-gradient centrifugation was used to isolate PBMCs, with at least 7 million obtained per sample. Trizol reagent was used to extract total RNA from PBMCs, with at least 5.5 micrograms per sample. For every donor, flow cytometry on a PBMC aliquot measured the percentage of naive CD45RAhigh/CD27high T cells. Overall study results and their limits: Conclusive comparison of naive and antigen-experienced compartments was prevented by the profiling of bulk unsorted PBMCs. The CMV infection status of donors was not known, potentially confounding age-related changes in expanded clonotypes. Estimates of total diversity based on one million sequenced T cells were considered lower bounds and underestimates. Observed TCR beta diversity per million T cells fell roughly linearly with age, and a significant reduction was already apparent by age around 40. The percentage of naive T cells measured by flow cytometry correlated strongly with observed TCR beta diversity. The long-lived group showed more naive CD4+ T cells, fewer expanded clones and increased TCR diversity than the aged group, suggesting age selection.

Libraries were made using 5' RACE. The run used an Illumina HiSeq 2500. The second PCR ran for roughly 7 to 11 cycles and used a J-beta primer mix along with a sample-barcoded 5' primer. Each TCR beta cDNA molecule received a unique molecular identifier from a template-switch 5' adaptor carrying 12 random nucleotides. At least 3 million CDR3-containing paired-end reads were obtained from each sample. All of the RNA was converted into first-strand cDNA using the Mint cDNA synthesis kit, with a TRBC-specific oligonucleotide serving as the primer. After uracil-DNA glycosylase treatment, a first 18-cycle PCR used universal primers M1SS and BC2_uni_R on all cDNA. In the original analysis: Each sample was normalized by randomly selecting 1 million high-quality reads, each carrying a distinct molecular identifier. Instead of being binned into consensus sequences, reads with shared molecular identifiers were discarded. CDR3 identification, clonotype clustering and error correction used MiTCR with a Q25 quality threshold and the strictest error-elimination algorithm. Lower-bound total TCR beta diversity was estimated with a nonparametric unseen species model using Euler transformation. The public reads were reanalyzed by TCRdb: fastp trimming at Q25, MiXCR alignment, in-frame beta chains only. Here each entry gathers all rows of one CDR3 protein and keeps the most common genes and DNA. These V and J calls are TCRdb output, not the study's own analysis. The sample includes about 280,000 distinct CDR3 sequences, with 25% to 30% observed a single time. The ten top clones hold roughly 30% of the sample.

In this sample, this clonotype turned up a few times. It has no known antigen specificity. Base qualities are not at hand, and no much larger clone is one base apart. Sequencing used blood. This TCR derives from a woman between 65 and 79 years old in good health. The rearrangement combines TRBV12-3 or TRBV12-4 with TRBJ2-5; no D gene can be assigned with confidence. Here is the DNA: TGTGCCAGCAGTTCGATCGCGCAAGAGACCCAGTACTTC. Translation gives CASSSIAQETQYF.